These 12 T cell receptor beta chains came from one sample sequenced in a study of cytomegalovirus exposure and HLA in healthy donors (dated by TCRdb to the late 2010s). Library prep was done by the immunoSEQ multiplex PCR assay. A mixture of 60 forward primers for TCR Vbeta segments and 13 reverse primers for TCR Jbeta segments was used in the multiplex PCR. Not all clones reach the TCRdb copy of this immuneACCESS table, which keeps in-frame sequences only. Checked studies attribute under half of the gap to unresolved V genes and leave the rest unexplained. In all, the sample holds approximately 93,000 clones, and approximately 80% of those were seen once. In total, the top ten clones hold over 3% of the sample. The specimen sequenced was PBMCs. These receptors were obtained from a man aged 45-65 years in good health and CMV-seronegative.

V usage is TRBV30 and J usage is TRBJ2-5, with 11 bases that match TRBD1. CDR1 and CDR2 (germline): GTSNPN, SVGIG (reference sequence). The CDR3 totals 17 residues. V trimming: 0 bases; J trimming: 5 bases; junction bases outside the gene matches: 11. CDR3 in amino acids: CAWSVGQGAILGETQYF. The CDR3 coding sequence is TGTGCCTGGAGTGTAGGACAGGGGGCCATTCTGGGGGAGACCCAGTACTTC.

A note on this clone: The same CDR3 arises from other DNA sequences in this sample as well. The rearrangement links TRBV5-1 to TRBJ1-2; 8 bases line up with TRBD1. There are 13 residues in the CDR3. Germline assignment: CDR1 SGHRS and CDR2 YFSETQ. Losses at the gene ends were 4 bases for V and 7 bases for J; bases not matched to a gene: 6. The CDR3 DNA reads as TGCGCCAGCAGCCTCAGGGGGCAGCGTGGCTACACCTTC. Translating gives CASSLRGQRGYTF. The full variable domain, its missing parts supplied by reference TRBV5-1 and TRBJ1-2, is KAGVTQTPRYLIKTRGQQVTLSCSPISGHRSVSWYQQTPGQGLQFLFEYFSETQRNKGNFPGRFSGRQFSNSRSEMNVSTLELGDSALYLCASSLRGQRGYTFGSGTRLTVV.

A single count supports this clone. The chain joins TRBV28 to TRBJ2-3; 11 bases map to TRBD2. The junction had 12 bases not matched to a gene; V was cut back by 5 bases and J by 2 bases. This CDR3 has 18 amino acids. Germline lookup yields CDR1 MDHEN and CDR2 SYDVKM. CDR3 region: CASSAPRGLAADTDTQYF. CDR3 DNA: TGTGCCAGCAGTGCCCCTAGGGGACTAGCGGCCGACACAGATACGCAGTATTTT.

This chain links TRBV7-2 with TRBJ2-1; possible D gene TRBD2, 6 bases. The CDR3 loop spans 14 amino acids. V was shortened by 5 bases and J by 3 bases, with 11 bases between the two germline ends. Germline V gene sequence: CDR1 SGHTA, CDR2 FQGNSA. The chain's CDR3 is CASSPAGLYNEQFF. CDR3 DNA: TGTGCCAGCAGCCCAGCGGGTCTCTACAATGAGCAGTTCTTC.

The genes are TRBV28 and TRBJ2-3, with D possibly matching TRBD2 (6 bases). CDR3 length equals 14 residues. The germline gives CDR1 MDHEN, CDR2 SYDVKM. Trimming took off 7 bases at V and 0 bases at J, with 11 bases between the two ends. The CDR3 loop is CASKKGTSTDTQYF. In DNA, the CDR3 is TGTGCCAGCAAAAAGGGGACTAGCACAGATACGCAGTATTTT.

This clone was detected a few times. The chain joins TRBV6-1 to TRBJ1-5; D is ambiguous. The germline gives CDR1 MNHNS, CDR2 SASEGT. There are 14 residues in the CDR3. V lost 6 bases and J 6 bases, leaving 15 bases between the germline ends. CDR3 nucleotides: TGTGCCAGCAGAATGAGGGAGTTGGGTCAGCCCCAGCATTTT. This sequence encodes CASRMRELGQPQHF.

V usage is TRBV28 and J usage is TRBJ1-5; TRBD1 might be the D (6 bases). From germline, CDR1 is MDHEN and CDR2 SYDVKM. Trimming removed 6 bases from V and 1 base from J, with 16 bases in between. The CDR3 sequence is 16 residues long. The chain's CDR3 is CASSPRGSGSNQPQHF. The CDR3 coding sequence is TGTGCCAGCAGCCCTAGGGGGAGTGGCAGCAATCAGCCCCAGCATTTT.

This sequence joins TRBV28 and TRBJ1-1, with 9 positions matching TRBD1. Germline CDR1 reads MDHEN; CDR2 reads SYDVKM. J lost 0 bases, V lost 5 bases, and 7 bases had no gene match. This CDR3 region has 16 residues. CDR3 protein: CASSPNRQGVNTEAFF. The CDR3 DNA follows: TGTGCCAGCAGTCCCAATCGACAGGGGGTGAACACTGAAGCTTTCTTT.

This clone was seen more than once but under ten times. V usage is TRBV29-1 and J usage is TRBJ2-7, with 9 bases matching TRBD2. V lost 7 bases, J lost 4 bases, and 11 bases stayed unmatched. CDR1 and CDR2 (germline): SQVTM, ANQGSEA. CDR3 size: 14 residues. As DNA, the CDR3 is TGCAGCGCCCTAACCGGGACTAGCAGATACGAGCAGTACTTC. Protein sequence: CSALTGTSRYEQYF.

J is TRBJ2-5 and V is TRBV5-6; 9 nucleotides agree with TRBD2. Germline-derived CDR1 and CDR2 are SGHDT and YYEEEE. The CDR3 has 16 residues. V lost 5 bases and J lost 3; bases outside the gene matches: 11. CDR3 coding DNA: TGTGCCAGCAGTCCCGCCTTGCTAGCGGGAAAAGAGACCCAGTACTTC. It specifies CASSPALLAGKETQYF.

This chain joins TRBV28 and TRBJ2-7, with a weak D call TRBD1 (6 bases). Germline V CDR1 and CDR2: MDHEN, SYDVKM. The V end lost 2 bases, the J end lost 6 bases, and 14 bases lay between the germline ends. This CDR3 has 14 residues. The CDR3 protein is CASSLQQGPREQYF. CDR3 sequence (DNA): TGTGCCAGCAGTTTACAACAGGGCCCCCGCGAGCAGTACTTC. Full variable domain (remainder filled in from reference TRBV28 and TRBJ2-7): DVKVTQSSRYLVKRTGEKVFLECVQDMDHENMFWYRQDPGLGLRLIYFSYDVKMKEKGDIPEGYSVSREKKERFSLILESASTNQTSMYLCASSLQQGPREQYFGPGTRLTVT.

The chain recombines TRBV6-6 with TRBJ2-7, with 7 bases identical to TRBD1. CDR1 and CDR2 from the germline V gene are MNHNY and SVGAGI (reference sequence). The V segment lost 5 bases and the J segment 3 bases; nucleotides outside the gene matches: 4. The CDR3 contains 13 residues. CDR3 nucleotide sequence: TGTGCCAGCAGTGCCGGGACAGACTACGAGCAGTACTTC. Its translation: CASSAGTDYEQYF.